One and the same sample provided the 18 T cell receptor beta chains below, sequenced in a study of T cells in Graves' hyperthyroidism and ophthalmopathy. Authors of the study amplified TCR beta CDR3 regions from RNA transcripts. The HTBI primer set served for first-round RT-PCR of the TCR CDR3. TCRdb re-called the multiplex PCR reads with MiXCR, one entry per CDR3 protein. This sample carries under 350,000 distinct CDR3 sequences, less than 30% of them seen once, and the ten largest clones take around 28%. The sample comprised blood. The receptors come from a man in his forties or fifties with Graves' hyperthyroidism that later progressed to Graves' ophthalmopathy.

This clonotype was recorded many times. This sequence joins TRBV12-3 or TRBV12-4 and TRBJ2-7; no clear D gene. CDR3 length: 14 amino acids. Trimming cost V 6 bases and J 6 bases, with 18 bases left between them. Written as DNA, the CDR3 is TGTGCCAGCAGAGGTGACGGAGCCCGTCGCGAGCAGTACTTC. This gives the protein CASRGDGARREQYF.

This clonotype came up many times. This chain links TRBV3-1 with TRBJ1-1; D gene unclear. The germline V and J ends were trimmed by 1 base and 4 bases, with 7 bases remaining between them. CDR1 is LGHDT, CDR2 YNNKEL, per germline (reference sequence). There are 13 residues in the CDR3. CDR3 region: CASSQAVATEAFF. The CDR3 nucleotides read TGTGCCAGCAGCCAAGCGGTGGCCACTGAAGCTTTCTTT.

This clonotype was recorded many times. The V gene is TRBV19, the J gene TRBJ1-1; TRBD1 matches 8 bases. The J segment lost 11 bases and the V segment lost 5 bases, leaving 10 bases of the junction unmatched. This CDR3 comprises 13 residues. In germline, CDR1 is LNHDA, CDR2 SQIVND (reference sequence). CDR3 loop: CASSPGDRFKAFF. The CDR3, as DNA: TGTGCCAGTAGTCCAGGGGACAGGTTTAAGGCTTTCTTT.

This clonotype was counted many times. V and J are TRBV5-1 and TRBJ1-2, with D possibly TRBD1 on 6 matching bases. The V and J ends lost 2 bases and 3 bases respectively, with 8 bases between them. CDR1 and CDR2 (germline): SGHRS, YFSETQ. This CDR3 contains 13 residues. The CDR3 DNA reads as TGCGCCAGCAGCTTACAGGGTTACTATGGCTACACCTTC. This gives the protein CASSLQGYYGYTF. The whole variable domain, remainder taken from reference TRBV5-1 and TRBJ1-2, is KAGVTQTPRYLIKTRGQQVTLSCSPISGHRSVSWYQQTPGQGLQFLFEYFSETQRNKGNFPGRFSGRQFSNSRSEMNVSTLELGDSALYLCASSLQGYYGYTFGSGTRLTVV.

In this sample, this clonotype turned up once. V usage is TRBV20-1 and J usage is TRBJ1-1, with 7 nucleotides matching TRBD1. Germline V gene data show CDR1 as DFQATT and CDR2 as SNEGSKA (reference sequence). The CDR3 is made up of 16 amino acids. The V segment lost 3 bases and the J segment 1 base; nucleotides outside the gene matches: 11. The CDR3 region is CSARGGKQGKNTEAFF. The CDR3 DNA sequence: TGCAGTGCTAGGGGAGGGAAACAGGGGAAGAACACTGAAGCTTTCTTT.

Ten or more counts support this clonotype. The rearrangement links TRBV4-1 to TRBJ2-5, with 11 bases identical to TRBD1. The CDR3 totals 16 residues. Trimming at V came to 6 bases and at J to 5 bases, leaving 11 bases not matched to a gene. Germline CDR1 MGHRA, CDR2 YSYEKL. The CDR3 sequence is CASSRGTGGRLETQYF. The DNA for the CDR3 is TGCGCCAGCAGTCGGGGGACAGGGGGTAGATTGGAGACCCAGTACTTC.

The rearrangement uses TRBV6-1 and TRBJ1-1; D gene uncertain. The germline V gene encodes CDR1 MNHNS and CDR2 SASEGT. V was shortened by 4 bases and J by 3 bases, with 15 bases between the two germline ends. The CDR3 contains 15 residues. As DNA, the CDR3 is TGTGCCAGCAGTGTAGTTGGAGCGCTGGACACTGAAGCTTTCTTT. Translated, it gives CASSVVGALDTEAFF.

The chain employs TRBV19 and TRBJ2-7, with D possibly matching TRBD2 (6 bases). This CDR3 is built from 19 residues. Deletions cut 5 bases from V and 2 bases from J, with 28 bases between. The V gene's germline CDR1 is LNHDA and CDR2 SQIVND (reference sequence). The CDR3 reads CASSFMRAGNAGRPYEQYF. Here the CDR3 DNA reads TGTGCCAGTAGTTTCATGCGGGCAGGTAACGCGGGACGCCCCTACGAGCAGTACTTC.

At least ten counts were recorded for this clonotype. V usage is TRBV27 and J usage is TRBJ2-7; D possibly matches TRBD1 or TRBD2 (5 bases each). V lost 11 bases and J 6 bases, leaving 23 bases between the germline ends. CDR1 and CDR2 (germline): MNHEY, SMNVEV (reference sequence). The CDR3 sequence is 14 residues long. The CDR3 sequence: CAFVRDLKFSEQYF. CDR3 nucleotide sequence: TGTGCCTTCGTCCGGGACCTTAAATTCTCCGAGCAGTACTTC.

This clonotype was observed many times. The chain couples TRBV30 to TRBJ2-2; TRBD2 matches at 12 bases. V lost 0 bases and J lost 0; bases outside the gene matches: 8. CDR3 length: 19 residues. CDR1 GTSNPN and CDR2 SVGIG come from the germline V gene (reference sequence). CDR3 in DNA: TGTGCCTGGAGTGTACATCCTAGCGGGAGGGAAACGAACACCGGGGAGCTGTTTTTT. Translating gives CAWSVHPSGRETNTGELFF.

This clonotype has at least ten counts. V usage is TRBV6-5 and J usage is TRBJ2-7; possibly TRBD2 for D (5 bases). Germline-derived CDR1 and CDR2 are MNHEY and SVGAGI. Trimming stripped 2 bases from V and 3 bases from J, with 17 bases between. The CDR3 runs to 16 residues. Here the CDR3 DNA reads TGTGCCAGCAGTTACGATATTAGGGTAGGAGGCTACGAGCAGTACTTC. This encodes CASSYDIRVGGYEQYF.

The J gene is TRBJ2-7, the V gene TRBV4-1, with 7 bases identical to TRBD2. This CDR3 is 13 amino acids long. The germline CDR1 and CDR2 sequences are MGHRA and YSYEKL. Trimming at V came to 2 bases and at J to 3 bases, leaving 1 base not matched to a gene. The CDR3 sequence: CASSQKRGYEQYF. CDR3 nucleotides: TGCGCCAGCAGCCAAAAGCGGGGCTACGAGCAGTACTTC.

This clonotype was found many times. The CDR3 coding sequence is TGTGCCAGCGAGATGACAGGGATAACTGAAGCTTTCTTT. It specifies CASEMTGITEAFF. This sequence joins TRBV12-3 or TRBV12-4 and TRBJ1-1; 7 nucleotides line up with TRBD1. The V and J ends lost 8 bases and 5 bases, in that order; junction bases with no gene match: 8. The CDR3 is 13 residues long.

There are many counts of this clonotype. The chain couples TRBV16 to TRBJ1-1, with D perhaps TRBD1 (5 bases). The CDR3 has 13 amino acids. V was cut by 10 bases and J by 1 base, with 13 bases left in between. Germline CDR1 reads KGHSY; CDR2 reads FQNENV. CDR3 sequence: CATYGGANTEAFF. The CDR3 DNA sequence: TGTGCCACCTATGGGGGAGCGAACACTGAAGCTTTCTTT.

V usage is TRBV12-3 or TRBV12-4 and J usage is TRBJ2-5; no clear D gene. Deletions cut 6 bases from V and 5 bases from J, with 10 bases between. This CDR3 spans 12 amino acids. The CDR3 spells CASSGYKETQYF. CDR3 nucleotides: TGTGCCAGCAGCGGCTATAAGGAGACCCAGTACTTC.

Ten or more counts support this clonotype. The CDR3 DNA reads as TGTGCTAGTGGTCCCTGGGACGGAGGTAGCAATCAGCCCCAGCATTTT. Its protein is CASGPWDGGSNQPQHF. This rearrangement joins TRBV12-5 to TRBJ1-5; tentatively, D is TRBD1 (5 bases). From germline, CDR1 is LGHNT and CDR2 FRNRAP. Trimming took 5 bases from V and 0 from J, leaving 14 bases between them. There are 16 residues in the CDR3.

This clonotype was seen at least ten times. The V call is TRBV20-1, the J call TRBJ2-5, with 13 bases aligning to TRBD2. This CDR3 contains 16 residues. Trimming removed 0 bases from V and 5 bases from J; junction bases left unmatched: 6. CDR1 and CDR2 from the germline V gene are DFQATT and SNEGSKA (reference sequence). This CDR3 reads CSARDTTSGRLETQYF. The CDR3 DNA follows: TGCAGTGCTAGAGACACGACTAGCGGGAGGTTGGAGACCCAGTACTTC.

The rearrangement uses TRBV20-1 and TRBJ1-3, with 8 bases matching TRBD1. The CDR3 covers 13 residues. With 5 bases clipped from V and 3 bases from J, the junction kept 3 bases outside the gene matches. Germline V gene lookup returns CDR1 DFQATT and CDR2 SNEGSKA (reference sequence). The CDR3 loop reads CSAATGVGNTIYF. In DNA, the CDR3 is TGCAGTGCTGCGACAGGGGTTGGAAACACCATATATTTT.